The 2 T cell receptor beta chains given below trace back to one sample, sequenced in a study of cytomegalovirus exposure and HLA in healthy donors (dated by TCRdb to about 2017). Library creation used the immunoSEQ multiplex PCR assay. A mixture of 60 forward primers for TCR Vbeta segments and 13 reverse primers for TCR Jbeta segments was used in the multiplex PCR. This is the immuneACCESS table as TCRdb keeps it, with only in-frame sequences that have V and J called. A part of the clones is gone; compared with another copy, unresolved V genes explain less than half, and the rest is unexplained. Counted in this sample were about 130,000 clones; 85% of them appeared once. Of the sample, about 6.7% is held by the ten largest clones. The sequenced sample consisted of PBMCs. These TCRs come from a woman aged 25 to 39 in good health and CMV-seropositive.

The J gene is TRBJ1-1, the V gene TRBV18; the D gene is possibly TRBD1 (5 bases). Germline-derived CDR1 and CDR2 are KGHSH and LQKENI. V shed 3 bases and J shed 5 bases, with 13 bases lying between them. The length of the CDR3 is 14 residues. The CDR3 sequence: CASSPGGAGTEAFF. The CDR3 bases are TGTGCCAGCTCACCGGGCGGGGCGGGAACTGAAGCTTTCTTT.

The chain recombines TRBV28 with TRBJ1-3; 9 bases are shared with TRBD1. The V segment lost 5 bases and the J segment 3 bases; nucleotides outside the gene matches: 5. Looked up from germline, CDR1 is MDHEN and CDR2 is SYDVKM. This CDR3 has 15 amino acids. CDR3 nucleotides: TGTGCCAGCAGTGGACAGGGGAGAAGTGGAAACACCATATATTTT. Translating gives CASSGQGRSGNTIYF.